This is a list of T cell receptor beta chains from one sample in a study of blood T cell repertoires in COVID-19. Measured with immunoSEQ multiplex PCR; TCRdb has only the in-frame clones, and not every one. This sample has hundreds of thousands of clones; roughly 87% occur once, and the top ten carry about 0.7%. The sequenced material came from peripheral blood. All receptors come from a human donor in a cohort sampled during active COVID-19. Each CDR3 is given with its conserved first and last residue. A D gene is named only where the DNA matches it firmly. Rows may omit the clone size; those that give it use once, few, many or a size class.

D,J,V,size,CDR3,DNA
-,TRBJ2-3,TRBV4-1,-,CASSPGHQGSTDTQYF,TGCGCCAGCAGCCCGGGACACCAAGGGAGCACAGATACGCAGTATTTT
TRBD1,TRBJ1-1,TRBV19,-,CASSIAGGSRLNTEAFF,TGTGCCAGTAGTATAGCAGGGGGCAGCCGCCTGAACACTGAAGCTTTCTTT
TRBD2,TRBJ2-7,TRBV5-1,once,CASTKGGGYEQYF,TGCGCCAGCACCAAAGGCGGGGGCTACGAGCAGTACTTC
-,TRBJ1-5,TRBV6-5,-,CASRPGGPTDQPQHF,TGTGCCAGCAGGCCGGGGGGCCCCACAGATCAGCCCCAGCATTTT
TRBD2,TRBJ2-3,TRBV6-2/TRBV6-3,once,CASSDTSGRGRDTQYF,TGTGCCAGCAGTGATACTAGCGGGAGAGGGAGAGATACGCAGTATTTT
-,TRBJ2-7,TRBV9,-,CASSNQYEQYF,TGTGCCAGCAGCAATCAGTACGAGCAGTACTTC
TRBD2,TRBJ2-7,TRBV25-1,-,CASSETSGMYEQYF,TGTGCCAGCAGTGAGACTAGCGGGATGTACGAGCAGTACTTC
TRBD2,TRBJ2-7,TRBV4-1,-,CASSQPGLKAFYEQYF,TGCGCCAGCAGCCAACCGGGACTAAAGGCTTTTTACGAGCAGTACTTC
-,TRBJ1-1,TRBV7-9,-,CASSLGGGAIMNTEAFF,TGTGCCAGCAGCTTAGGGGGCGGGGCGATCATGAACACTGAAGCTTTCTTT
TRBD1,TRBJ2-7,TRBV6-1,-,CASSEDRGSGYEQYF,TGTGCCAGCAGTGAAGACAGGGGATCAGGCTACGAGCAGTACTTC
TRBD2,TRBJ2-7,TRBV7-9,-,CASLPETSGRHEQYF,TGTGCCAGCTTACCCGAGACTAGCGGGAGACACGAGCAGTACTTC
-,TRBJ1-1,TRBV25-1,-,CASSESGNTEAFF,TGTGCCAGCAGTGAATCCGGGAACACTGAAGCTTTCTTT
-,TRBJ2-2,TRBV19,-,CATKRSTGELFF,TGTGCCACCAAAAGGAGCACCGGGGAGCTGTTTTTT
-,TRBJ1-5,TRBV21-1,-,CASSKAAGDSNQPQHF,TGTGCCAGCAGCAAAGCTGCAGGGGATAGCAATCAGCCCCAGCATTTT
-,TRBJ1-2,TRBV25-1,-,CASSEAGGVSRYGYTF,TGTGCCAGCAGTGAAGCGGGTGGGGTATCAAGGTATGGCTACACCTTC
TRBD1,TRBJ1-1,TRBV6-2/TRBV6-3,-,CASSYWTGGQTEAFF,TGTGCCAGCAGTTACTGGACAGGGGGGCAGACTGAAGCTTTCTTT
-,TRBJ2-3,TRBV7-7,-,CASSLGAPGGTDTQYF,TGTGCTAGCAGCTTGGGTGCGCCAGGTGGCACAGATACGCAGTATTTT
TRBD1,TRBJ1-1,TRBV6-5,-,CASSYMTGHTEAFF,TGTGCCAGCAGTTATATGACAGGGCACACTGAAGCTTTCTTT
-,TRBJ2-7,TRBV5-1,-,CASSNPPGEQYF,TGCGCCAGCAGCAACCCGCCAGGGGAGCAGTACTTC
-,TRBJ1-1,TRBV28,-,CASSLVGALAMNTEAFF,TGTGCCAGCAGTTTAGTGGGGGCCTTGGCAATGAACACTGAAGCTTTCTTT
-,TRBJ1-2,TRBV7-2,-,CASSLGSGGGNYTF,TGTGCCAGCAGCTTAGGGTCGGGGGGCGGCAACTACACCTTC
-,TRBJ2-1,TRBV7-2,once,CASSEGLGSYNEQFF,TGTGCCAGCAGCGAAGGACTGGGCTCCTACAATGAGCAGTTCTTC
TRBD1,TRBJ2-7,TRBV7-2,-,CASSSQAWTGGYEQYF,TGTGCCAGCAGTTCCCAGGCCTGGACAGGGGGCTACGAGCAGTACTTC
-,TRBJ2-7,TRBV9,-,CANTKVTVTYEQYF,TGTGCCAACACGAAGGTTACAGTAACTTACGAGCAGTACTTC
-,TRBJ1-4,TRBV6-2/TRBV6-3,once,CASSRYDGKLFF,TGTGCCAGCAGTCGATATGATGGCAAACTGTTTTTT
-,TRBJ2-7,TRBV19,once,CASSGGSEGVPFYEQYF,TGTGCCAGTAGTGGGGGTTCGGAGGGAGTCCCCTTTTACGAGCAGTACTTC
TRBD1,TRBJ2-1,TRBV5-1,-,CASTSKGHTGGDPSNEQFF,TGCGCCAGCACCTCAAAAGGCCATACAGGGGGCGACCCGTCGAATGAGCAGTTCTTC
TRBD2,TRBJ2-3,TRBV24-1,-,CATSTQAGSTDTQYF,TGTGCCACCAGTACCCAAGCGGGAAGCACAGATACGCAGTATTTT
-,TRBJ1-3,TRBV15,-,CATSLSGNTIYF,TGTGCCACCAGTCTGTCTGGAAACACCATATATTTT
-,TRBJ1-6,TRBV28,-,CASSFASSYNSPLHF,TGTGCCAGCAGTTTCGCTAGCTCCTATAATTCACCCCTCCACTTT
TRBD2,TRBJ2-5,TRBV28,-,CASSLSGSLKTQYF,TGTGCCAGCAGTTTAAGCGGGAGTCTTAAGACCCAGTACTTC
TRBD1,TRBJ1-1,TRBV5-1,-,CASSYADRAEAFF,TGCGCCAGCAGCTACGCAGACAGGGCTGAAGCTTTCTTT
-,TRBJ1-1,TRBV11-2,-,CASSLYQATEAFF,TGTGCCAGCAGCTTATATCAGGCAACTGAAGCTTTCTTT
TRBD2,TRBJ2-7,TRBV12-3/TRBV12-4,-,CASSSGLANEQYF,TGTGCCAGCAGCTCCGGACTAGCGAACGAGCAGTACTTC
-,TRBJ1-2,TRBV7-9,-,CASSQDGGVWGYTF,TGTGCCAGCAGCCAAGATGGCGGGGTTTGGGGCTACACCTTC
-,TRBJ2-7,TRBV4-2,-,CASRPTWERDEQYF,TGTGCCAGCAGACCCACGTGGGAGAGAGACGAGCAGTACTTC
-,TRBJ2-3,TRBV9,few,CASSYEGDTQYF,TGTGCCAGCAGCTATGAGGGAGATACGCAGTATTTT
-,TRBJ1-1,TRBV7-9,-,CASSFGGNTEAFF,TGTGCCAGCAGCTTTGGAGGGAACACTGAAGCTTTCTTT
-,TRBJ1-1,TRBV4-3,-,CASSQGMWSGRANTEAFF,TGCGCCAGCAGCCAAGGGATGTGGTCGGGCAGGGCGAACACTGAAGCTTTCTTT
-,TRBJ2-7,TRBV21-1,-,CASSKEARGSYEQYF,TGTGCCAGCAGCAAAGAGGCCAGGGGCTCCTACGAGCAGTACTTC
-,TRBJ2-7,TRBV7-2,few,CASSSDSVSYEQYF,TGTGCCAGCAGCTCGGACAGTGTCTCCTACGAGCAGTACTTC
-,TRBJ1-3,TRBV29-1,few,CSGGQSSGNTIYF,TGCAGCGGTGGACAGTCCTCTGGAAACACCATATATTTT
-,TRBJ2-3,TRBV4-2,-,CASSRSKRDTQYF,TGTGCCAGCAGCCGCAGTAAGCGGGATACGCAGTATTTT
-,TRBJ2-1,TRBV9,-,CASSVDGERRLYNEQFF,TGTGCCAGCAGCGTAGATGGGGAGAGGCGGTTATACAATGAGCAGTTCTTC
TRBD1,TRBJ2-4,TRBV20-1,-,CSASRQGNIQYF,TGCAGTGCTAGTCGACAGGGGAACATTCAGTACTTC
TRBD1,TRBJ2-7,TRBV11-2,-,CASSLEGRGNAYEQYF,TGTGCCAGCAGCTTAGAAGGCAGGGGGAATGCTTACGAGCAGTACTTC
-,TRBJ2-7,TRBV10-3,-,CAISPQGWEQYF,TGTGCCATCAGTCCCCAGGGTTGGGAGCAGTACTTC
TRBD2,TRBJ2-1,TRBV9,-,CASKKASGNEQFF,TGTGCCAGCAAAAAGGCTAGCGGGAATGAGCAGTTCTTC
-,TRBJ1-1,TRBV6-5,-,CASRTPGNTEAFF,TGTGCCAGCAGGACTCCGGGGAACACTGAAGCTTTCTTT
-,TRBJ2-5,TRBV29-1,-,CSVRGREGETQYF,TGCAGCGTTAGAGGGAGAGAGGGAGAGACCCAGTACTTC
-,TRBJ1-1,TRBV9,-,CASSVSLNTEAFF,TGTGCCAGCAGCGTATCATTGAACACTGAAGCTTTCTTT
TRBD2,TRBJ2-1,TRBV7-6,-,CASSLRLAGGPIDNEQFF,TGTGCCAGCAGCCTCCGACTAGCGGGAGGGCCGATCGATAATGAGCAGTTCTTC
-,TRBJ1-1,TRBV30,-,CAPPRVNTEAFF,TGTGCCCCCCCACGGGTGAACACTGAAGCTTTCTTT
-,TRBJ2-7,TRBV30,-,CAWSVGSGGAAYEQYF,TGTGCCTGGAGTGTAGGGTCCGGCGGGGCTGCCTACGAGCAGTACTTC
TRBD1,TRBJ1-2,TRBV19,-,CASSRGQVIGSYYGYTF,TGTGCCAGTAGTAGGGGACAGGTCATAGGGAGTTACTATGGCTACACCTTC
-,TRBJ2-3,TRBV28,-,CASSPPTPLGGDTQYF,TGTGCCAGCAGTCCCCCTACTCCCCTTGGCGGGGATACGCAGTATTTT
TRBD2,TRBJ2-7,TRBV18,-,CASSPGRGYEQYF,TGTGCCAGCTCACCAGGGCGGGGGTACGAGCAGTACTTC
-,TRBJ1-1,TRBV6-2/TRBV6-3,once,CASSWSLGTEAFF,TGTGCCAGCAGTTGGTCACTTGGCACTGAAGCTTTCTTT